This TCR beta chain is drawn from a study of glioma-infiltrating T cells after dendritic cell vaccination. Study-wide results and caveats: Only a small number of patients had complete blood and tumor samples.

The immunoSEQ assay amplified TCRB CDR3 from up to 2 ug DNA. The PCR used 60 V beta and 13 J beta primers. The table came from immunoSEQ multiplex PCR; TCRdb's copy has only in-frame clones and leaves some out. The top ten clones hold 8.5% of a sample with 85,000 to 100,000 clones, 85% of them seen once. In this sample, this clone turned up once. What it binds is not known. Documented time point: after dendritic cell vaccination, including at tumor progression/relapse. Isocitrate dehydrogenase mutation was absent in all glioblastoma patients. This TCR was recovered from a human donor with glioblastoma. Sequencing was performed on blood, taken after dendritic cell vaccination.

DNA for the CDR3: TGTGCCAGCAGCGTATCCCGGGAGGGGGTCGGGGAGCTGTTTTTT. Amino acids: CASSVSREGVGELFF. The chain links TRBV9 to TRBJ2-2; 8 bases match TRBD2. The CDR3 spans 15 residues. Per germline, CDR1 SGDLS and CDR2 YYNGEE. V lost 1 base and J lost 7; bases outside the gene matches: 6.